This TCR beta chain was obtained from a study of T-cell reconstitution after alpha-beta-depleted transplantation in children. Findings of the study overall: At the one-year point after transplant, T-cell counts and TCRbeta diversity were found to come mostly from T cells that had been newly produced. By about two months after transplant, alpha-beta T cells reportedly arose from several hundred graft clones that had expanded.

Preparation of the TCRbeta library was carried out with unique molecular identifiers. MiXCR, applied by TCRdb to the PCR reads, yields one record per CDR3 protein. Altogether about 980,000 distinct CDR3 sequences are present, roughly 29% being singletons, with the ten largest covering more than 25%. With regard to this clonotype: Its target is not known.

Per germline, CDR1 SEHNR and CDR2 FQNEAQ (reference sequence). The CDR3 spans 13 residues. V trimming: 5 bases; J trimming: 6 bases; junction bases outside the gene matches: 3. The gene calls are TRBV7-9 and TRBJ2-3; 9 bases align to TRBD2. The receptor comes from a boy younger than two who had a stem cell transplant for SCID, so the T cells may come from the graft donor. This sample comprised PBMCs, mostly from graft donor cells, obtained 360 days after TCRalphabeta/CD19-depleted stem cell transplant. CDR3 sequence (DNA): TGTGCCAGCAGCGAAGGACTAGCGGATACGCAGTATTTT. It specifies CASSEGLADTQYF.